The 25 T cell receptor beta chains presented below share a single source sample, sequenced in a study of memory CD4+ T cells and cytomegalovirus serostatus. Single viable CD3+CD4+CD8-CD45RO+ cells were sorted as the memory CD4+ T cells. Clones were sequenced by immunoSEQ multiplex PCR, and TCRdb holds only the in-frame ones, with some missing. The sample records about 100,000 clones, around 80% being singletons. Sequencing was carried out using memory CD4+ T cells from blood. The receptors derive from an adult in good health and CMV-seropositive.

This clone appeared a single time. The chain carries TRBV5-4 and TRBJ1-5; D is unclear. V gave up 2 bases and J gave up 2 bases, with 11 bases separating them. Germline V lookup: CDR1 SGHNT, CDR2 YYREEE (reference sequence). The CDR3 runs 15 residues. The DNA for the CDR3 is TGTGCCAGCAGCTTCAGGCAATCCGGCAATCAGCCCCAGCATTTT. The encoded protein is CASSFRQSGNQPQHF. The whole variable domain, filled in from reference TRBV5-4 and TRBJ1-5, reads ETGVTQSPTHLIKTRGQQVTLRCSSQSGHNTVSWYQQALGQGPQFIFQYYREEENGRGNFPPRFSGLQFPNYSSELNVNALELDDSALYLCASSFRQSGNQPQHFGDGTRLSIL.

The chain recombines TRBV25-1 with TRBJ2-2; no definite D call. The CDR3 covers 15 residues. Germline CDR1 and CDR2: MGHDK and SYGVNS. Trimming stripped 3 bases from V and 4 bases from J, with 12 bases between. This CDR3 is CASSDIRVSTGELFF. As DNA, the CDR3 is TGTGCCAGCAGTGATATTCGGGTGTCCACCGGGGAGCTGTTTTTT.

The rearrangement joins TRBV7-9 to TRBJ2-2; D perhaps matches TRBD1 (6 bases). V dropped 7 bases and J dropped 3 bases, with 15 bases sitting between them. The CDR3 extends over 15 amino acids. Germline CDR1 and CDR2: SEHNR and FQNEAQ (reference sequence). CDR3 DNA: TGTGCCAGCAAGGCCGGGACATCTTACACCGGGGAGCTGTTTTTT. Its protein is CASKAGTSYTGELFF.

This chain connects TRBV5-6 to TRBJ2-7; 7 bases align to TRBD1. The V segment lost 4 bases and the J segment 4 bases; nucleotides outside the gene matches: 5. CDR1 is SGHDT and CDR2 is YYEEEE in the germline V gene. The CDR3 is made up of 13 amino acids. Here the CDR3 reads CASSTDRSYEQYF. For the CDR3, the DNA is TGTGCCAGCAGCACGGACAGGTCGTACGAGCAGTACTTC.

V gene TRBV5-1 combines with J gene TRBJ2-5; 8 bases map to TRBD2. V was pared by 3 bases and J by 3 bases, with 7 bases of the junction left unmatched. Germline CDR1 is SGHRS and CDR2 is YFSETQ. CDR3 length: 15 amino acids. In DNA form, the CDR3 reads TGCGCCAGCAGCTGGGGAGCGGGAGAGGAAGAGACCCAGTACTTC. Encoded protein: CASSWGAGEEETQYF.

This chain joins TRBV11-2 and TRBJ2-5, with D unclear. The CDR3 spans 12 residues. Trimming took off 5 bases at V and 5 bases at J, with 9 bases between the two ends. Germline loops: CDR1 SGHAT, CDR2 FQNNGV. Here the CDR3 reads CASSQNRETQYF. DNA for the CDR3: TGTGCCAGCAGCCAGAATAGGGAGACCCAGTACTTC.

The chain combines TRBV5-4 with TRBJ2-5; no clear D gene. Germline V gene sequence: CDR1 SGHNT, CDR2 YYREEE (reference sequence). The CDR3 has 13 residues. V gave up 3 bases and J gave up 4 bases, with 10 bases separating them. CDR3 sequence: CASSSTETETQYF. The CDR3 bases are TGTGCCAGCAGCTCTACCGAGACAGAGACCCAGTACTTC.

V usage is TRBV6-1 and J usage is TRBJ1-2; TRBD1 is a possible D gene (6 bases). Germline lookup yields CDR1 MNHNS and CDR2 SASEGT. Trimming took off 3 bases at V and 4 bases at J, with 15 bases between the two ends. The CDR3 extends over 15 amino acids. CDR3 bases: TGTGCCAGCAGTGATGTAGGGGGTGGAATCTATGGCTACACCTTC. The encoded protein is CASSDVGGGIYGYTF.

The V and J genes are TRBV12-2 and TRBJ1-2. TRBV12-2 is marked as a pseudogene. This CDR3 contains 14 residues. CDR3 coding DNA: TGTGCAAGTCGCTTAGCGGGACCGCCGTGCGGCTACACCTTC. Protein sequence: CASRLAGPPCGYTF.

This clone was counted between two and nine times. CDR3 bases: TGTGCCAGCAGCACGCGATGGGGTAGGACTGAAGCTTTCTTT. Its translation is CASSTRWGRTEAFF. This chain links TRBV5-4 with TRBJ1-1; D not certain. The germline V gene encodes CDR1 SGHNT and CDR2 YYREEE (reference sequence). The V and J ends lost 4 bases and 5 bases respectively, with 15 bases between them. The CDR3 loop spans 14 amino acids.

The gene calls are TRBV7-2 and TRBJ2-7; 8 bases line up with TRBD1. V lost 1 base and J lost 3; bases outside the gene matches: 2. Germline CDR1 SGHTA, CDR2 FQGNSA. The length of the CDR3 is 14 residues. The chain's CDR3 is CASSLEGTGYEQYF. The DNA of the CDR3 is TGTGCCAGCAGCTTAGAGGGGACAGGCTACGAGCAGTACTTC.

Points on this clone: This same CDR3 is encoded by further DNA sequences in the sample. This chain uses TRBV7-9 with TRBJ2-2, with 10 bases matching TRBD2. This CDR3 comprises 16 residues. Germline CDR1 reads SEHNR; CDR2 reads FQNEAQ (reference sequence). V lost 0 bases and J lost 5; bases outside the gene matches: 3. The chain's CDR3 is CASSLAGLAPTGELFF. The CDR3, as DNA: TGTGCCAGCAGCTTAGCGGGACTAGCGCCGACCGGGGAGCTGTTTTTT. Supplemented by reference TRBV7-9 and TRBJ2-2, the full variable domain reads DTGVSQNPRHKITKRGQNVTFRCDPISEHNRLYWYRQTLGQGPEFLTYFQNEAQLEKSRLLSDRFSAERPKGSFSTLEIQRTEQGDSAMYLCASSLAGLAPTGELFFGEGSRLTVL.

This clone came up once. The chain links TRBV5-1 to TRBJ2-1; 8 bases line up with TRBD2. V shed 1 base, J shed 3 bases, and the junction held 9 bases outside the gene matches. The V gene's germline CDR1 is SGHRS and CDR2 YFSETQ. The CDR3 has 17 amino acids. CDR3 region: CASSLSPTSGLYNEQFF. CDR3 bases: TGCGCCAGCAGCTTGAGCCCAACTAGCGGCCTCTACAATGAGCAGTTCTTC.

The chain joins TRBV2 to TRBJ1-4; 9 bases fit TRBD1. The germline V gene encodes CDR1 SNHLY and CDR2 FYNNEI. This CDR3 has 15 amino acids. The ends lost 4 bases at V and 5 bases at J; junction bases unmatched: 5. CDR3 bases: TGTGCCAGCAGTGCCGAAGGACAGGGGAATGAAAAACTGTTTTTT. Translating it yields CASSAEGQGNEKLFF.

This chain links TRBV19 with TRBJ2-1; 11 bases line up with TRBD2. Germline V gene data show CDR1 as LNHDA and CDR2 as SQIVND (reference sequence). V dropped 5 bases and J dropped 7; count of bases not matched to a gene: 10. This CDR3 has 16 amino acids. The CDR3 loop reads CASSRPRTSGRNEQFF. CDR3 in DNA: TGTGCCAGTAGTCGACCCCGGACTAGCGGGCGAAATGAGCAGTTCTTC.

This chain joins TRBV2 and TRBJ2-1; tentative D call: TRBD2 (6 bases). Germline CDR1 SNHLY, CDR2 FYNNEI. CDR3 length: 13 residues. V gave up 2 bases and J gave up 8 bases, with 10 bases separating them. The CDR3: CASSERREDEQFF. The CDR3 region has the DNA TGTGCCAGCAGTGAACGCAGGGAGGATGAGCAGTTCTTC.

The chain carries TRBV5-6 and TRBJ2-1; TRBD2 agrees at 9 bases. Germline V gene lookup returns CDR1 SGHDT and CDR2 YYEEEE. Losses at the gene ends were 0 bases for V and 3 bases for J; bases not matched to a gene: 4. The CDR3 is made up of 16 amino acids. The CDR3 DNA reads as TGTGCCAGCAGCTTGGCTCGGACTAGCGTCTACAATGAGCAGTTCTTC. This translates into CASSLARTSVYNEQFF.

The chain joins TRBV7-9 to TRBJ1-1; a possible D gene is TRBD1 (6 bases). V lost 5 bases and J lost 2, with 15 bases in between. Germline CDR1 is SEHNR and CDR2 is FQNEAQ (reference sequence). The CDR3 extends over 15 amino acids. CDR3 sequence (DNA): TGTGCCAGCAGCACAGGGACATCCCTTAACACTGAAGCTTTCTTT. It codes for CASSTGTSLNTEAFF. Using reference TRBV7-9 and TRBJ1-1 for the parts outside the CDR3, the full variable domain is DTGVSQNPRHKITKRGQNVTFRCDPISEHNRLYWYRQTLGQGPEFLTYFQNEAQLEKSRLLSDRFSAERPKGSFSTLEIQRTEQGDSAMYLCASSTGTSLNTEAFFGQGTRLTVV.

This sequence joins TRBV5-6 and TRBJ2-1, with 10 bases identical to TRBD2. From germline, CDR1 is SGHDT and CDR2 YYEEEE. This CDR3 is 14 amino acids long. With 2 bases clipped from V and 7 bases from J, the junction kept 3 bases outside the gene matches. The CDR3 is CASSFQLAGNEQFF. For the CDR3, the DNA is TGTGCCAGCAGCTTCCAACTAGCGGGAAATGAGCAGTTCTTC.

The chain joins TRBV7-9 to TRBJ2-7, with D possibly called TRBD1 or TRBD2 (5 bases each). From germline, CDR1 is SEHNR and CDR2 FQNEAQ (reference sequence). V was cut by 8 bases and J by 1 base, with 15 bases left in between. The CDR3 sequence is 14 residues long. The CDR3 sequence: CASGPRGASYEQYF. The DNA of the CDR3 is TGTGCCAGCGGCCCACGGGGCGCATCCTACGAGCAGTACTTC. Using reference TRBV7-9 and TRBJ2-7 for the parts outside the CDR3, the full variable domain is DTGVSQNPRHKITKRGQNVTFRCDPISEHNRLYWYRQTLGQGPEFLTYFQNEAQLEKSRLLSDRFSAERPKGSFSTLEIQRTEQGDSAMYLCASGPRGASYEQYFGPGTRLTVT.

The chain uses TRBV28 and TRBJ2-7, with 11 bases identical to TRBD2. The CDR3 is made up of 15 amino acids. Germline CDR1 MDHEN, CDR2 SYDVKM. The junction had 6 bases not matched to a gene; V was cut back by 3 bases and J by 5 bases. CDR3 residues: CASSLIAGGQNEQYF. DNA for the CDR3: TGTGCCAGCAGTTTGATAGCGGGAGGGCAAAACGAGCAGTACTTC. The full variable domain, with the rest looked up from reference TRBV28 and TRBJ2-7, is DVKVTQSSRYLVKRTGEKVFLECVQDMDHENMFWYRQDPGLGLRLIYFSYDVKMKEKGDIPEGYSVSREKKERFSLILESASTNQTSMYLCASSLIAGGQNEQYFGPGTRLTVT.

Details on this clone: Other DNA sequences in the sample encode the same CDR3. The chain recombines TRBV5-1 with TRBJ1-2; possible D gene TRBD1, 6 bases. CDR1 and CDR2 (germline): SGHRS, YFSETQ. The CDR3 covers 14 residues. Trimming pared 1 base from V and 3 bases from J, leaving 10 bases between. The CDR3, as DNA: TGCGCCAGCAGCTTGACAGGGCGGGACTATGGCTACACCTTC. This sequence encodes CASSLTGRDYGYTF.

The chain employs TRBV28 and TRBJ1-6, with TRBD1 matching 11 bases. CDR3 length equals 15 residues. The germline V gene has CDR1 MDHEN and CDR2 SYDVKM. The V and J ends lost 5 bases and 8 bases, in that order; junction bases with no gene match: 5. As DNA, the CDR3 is TGTGCCAGCAGTAAAGGACAGGGGGCTGATTCACCCCTCCACTTT. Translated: CASSKGQGADSPLHF.

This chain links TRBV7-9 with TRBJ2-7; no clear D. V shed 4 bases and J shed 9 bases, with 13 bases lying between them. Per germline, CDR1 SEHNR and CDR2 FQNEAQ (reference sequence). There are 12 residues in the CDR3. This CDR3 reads CASSSLNFRQYF. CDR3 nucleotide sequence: TGTGCCAGCAGCTCCCTGAACTTCAGGCAGTACTTC.

CDR3 sequence reads: CASSLVRFGTSGKEQFF. CDR3 bases: TGTGCCAGCAGCTTGGTAAGGTTTGGGACTAGCGGGAAGGAGCAGTTCTTC. The gene calls are TRBV7-9 and TRBJ2-1, with 13 positions matching TRBD2. Per the germline V gene, CDR1 is SEHNR and CDR2 is FQNEAQ (reference sequence). CDR3 length: 17 residues. V was pared by 3 bases and J by 10 bases, with 12 bases of the junction left unmatched.